Listed here are 7 T cell receptor beta chains from one sample, sequenced in a study of cytomegalovirus exposure and HLA in healthy donors. Amplification used 60 Vbeta primers and 13 Jbeta primers. Assay: immunoSEQ multiplex PCR; the TCRdb copy retains only in-frame clones and omits some. The table lists 70,000 to 95,000 clones, roughly four fifths of them singletons. Sample: PBMCs. The receptors derive from a woman under 30 in good health and CMV-seropositive.

The V call is TRBV7-9, the J call TRBJ1-2, with TRBD1 matching 9 bases. From germline, CDR1 is SEHNR and CDR2 FQNEAQ (reference sequence). The CDR3 extends over 16 amino acids. Trimming removed 0 bases from V and 8 bases from J; junction bases left unmatched: 10. The CDR3 nucleotides read TGTGCCAGCAGCTTAGCGATCGAGGACAGGGGATTGGGCTACACCTTC. This encodes CASSLAIEDRGLGYTF.

The chain links TRBV6-5 to TRBJ1-1; D remains unclear. The germline V gene encodes CDR1 MNHEY and CDR2 SVGAGI. The CDR3 runs 14 residues. Between the trimmed V and J ends, which lost 0 bases and 5 bases, there was a span of 10 bases. The CDR3 nucleotides are TGTGCCAGCAGTTACTCGAGACCGGGGACTGAAGCTTTCTTT. Encoded protein: CASSYSRPGTEAFF.

The V and J genes are TRBV7-9 and TRBJ1-2; perhaps TRBD1 as D (6 bases). CDR1 is SEHNR, CDR2 FQNEAQ, per germline (reference sequence). This CDR3 region has 14 residues. Trimming shortened V by 9 bases and J by 8 bases, and 22 bases separated the two germline ends. The CDR3 loop is CASPSGGAPGGYTF. Written as DNA, the CDR3 is TGTGCCAGTCCTTCCGGGGGGGCGCCCGGGGGCTACACCTTC.

The rearrangement links TRBV9 to TRBJ1-2; TRBD1 matches at 8 bases. The CDR3 runs to 14 residues. The V gene end was trimmed by 5 bases and the J gene end by 5 bases; junction bases not matched to a gene: 8. Germline CDR1 is SGDLS and CDR2 is YYNGEE. The CDR3 DNA follows: TGTGCCAGCAGTAACGCCGGGACAGGATATGGCTACACCTTC. Translation: CASSNAGTGYGYTF.

In its sample, this clone was seen a few times. Other DNA sequences in the same sample also yield this CDR3. The V call is TRBV6-7, the J call TRBJ1-6, with 7 nucleotides matching TRBD1. TRBV6-7 is designated an ORF whose function remains uncertain. This CDR3 has 20 amino acids. Losses at the gene ends were 6 bases for V and 5 bases for J; bases not matched to a gene: 22. CDR3 DNA: TGTGCCAGCAGCCAGCCCCGTTACATCCCCGGACAGGCAGATAATTCACCCCTCCACTTT. Amino acid sequence: CASSQPRYIPGQADNSPLHF.

This sequence joins TRBV5-4 and TRBJ1-2; D is perhaps TRBD1 (5 bases). CDR1 is SGHNT and CDR2 is YYREEE in the germline V gene (reference sequence). The length of the CDR3 is 14 residues. V was shortened by 4 bases and J by 3 bases, with 13 bases between the two germline ends. This CDR3 is CASSPDAQDYGYTF. The CDR3 DNA is TGTGCCAGCAGCCCAGATGCACAGGACTATGGCTACACCTTC.

This clone was counted only a few times. One junction end does not reproduce the germline sequence, and a read error may be involved. This chain uses TRBV4-1 with TRBJ2-7; 11 nucleotides align to TRBD2. The V gene's germline CDR1 is MGHRA and CDR2 YSYEKL. This CDR3 spans 15 amino acids. For the CDR3, the DNA is TGCGCCAGCAGTCAAGGCGGGACTAGCGGAACCGAGCAGTACTTC. Its translation: CASSQGGTSGTEQYF.